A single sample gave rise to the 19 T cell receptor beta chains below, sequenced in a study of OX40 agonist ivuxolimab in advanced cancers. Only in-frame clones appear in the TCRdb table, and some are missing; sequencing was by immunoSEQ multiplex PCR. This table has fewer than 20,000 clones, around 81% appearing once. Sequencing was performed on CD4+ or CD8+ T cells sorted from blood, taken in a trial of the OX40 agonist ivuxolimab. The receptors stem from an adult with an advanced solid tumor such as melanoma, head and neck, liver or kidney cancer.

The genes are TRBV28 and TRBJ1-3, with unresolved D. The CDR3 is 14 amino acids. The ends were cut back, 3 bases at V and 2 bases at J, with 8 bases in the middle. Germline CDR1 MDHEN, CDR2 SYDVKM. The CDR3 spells CASSFGGTGNTIYF. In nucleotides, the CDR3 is TGTGCCAGCAGTTTTGGTGGGACTGGAAACACCATATATTTT.

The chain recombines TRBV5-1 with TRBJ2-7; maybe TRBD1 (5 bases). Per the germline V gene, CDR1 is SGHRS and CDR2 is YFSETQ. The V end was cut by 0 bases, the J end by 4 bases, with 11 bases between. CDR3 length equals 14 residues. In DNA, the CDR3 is TGCGCCAGCAGCTTGGCTTGGGGCAGTTACGAGCAGTACTTC. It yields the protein CASSLAWGSYEQYF.

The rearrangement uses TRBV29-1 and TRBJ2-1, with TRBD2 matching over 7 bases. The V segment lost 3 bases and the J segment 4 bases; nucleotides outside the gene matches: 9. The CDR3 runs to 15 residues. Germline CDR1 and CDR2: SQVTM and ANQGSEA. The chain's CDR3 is CSVEASGIGYNEQFF. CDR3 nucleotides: TGCAGCGTTGAGGCTAGCGGAATTGGTTACAATGAGCAGTTCTTC.

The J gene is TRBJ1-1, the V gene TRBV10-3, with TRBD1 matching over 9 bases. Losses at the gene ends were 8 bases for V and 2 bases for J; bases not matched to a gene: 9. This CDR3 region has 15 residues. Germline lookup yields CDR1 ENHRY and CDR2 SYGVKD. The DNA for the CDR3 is TGTGCCATCGGGGACAGGGATTGGAGTAACACTGAAGCTTTCTTT. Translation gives CAIGDRDWSNTEAFF.

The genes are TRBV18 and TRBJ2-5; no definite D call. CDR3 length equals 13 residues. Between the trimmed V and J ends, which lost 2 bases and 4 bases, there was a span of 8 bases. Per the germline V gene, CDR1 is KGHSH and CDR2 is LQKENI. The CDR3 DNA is TGTGCCAGCTCACCAACAGAGCCAGAGACCCAGTACTTC. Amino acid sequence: CASSPTEPETQYF.

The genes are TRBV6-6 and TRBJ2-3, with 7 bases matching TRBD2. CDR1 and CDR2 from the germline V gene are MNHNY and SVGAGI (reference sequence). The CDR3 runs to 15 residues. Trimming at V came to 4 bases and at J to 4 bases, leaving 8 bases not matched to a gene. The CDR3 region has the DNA TGTGCCAGCAGTTTAGTGGGAGGGCCCGCAGATACGCAGTATTTT. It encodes CASSLVGGPADTQYF.

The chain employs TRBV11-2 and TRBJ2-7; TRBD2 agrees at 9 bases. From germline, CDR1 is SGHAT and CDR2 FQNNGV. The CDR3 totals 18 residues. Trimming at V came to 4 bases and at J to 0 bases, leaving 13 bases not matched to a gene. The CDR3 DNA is TGTGCCAGCAGCTCGCGGGGGGGCGCGAATCTGATCTCCTACGAGCAGTACTTC. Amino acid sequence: CASSSRGGANLISYEQYF.

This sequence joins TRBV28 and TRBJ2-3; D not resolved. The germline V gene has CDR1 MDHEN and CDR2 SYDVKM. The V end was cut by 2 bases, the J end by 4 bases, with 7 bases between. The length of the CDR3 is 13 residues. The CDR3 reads CASSLISADTQYF. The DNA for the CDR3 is TGTGCCAGCAGTTTAATTTCCGCAGATACGCAGTATTTT.

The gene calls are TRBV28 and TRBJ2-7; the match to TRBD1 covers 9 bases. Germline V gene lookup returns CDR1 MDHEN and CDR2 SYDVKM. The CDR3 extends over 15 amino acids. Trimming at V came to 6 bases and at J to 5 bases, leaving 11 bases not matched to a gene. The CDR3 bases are TGTGCCAGCAGCCTATTAGACAGGGGGGGCCACGAGCAGTACTTC. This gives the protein CASSLLDRGGHEQYF.

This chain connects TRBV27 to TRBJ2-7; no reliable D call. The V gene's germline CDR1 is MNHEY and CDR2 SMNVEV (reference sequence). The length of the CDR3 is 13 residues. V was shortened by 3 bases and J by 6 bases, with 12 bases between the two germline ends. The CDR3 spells CASSLWESREQYF. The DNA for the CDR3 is TGTGCCAGCAGTTTGTGGGAAAGTCGCGAGCAGTACTTC.

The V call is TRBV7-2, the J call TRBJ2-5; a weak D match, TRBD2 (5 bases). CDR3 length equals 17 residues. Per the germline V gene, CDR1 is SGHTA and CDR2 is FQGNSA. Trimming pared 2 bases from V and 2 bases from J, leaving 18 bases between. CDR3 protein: CASSLPRDQKEQETQYF. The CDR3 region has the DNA TGTGCCAGCAGCTTACCCCGGGATCAAAAAGAACAAGAGACCCAGTACTTC.

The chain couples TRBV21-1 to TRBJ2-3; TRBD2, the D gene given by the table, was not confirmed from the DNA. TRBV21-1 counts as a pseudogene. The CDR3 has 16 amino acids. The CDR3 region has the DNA TGTGCCAGCAGCTCTACCACCAGGAGGAACACAGATACGCAGTATTTT. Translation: CASSSTTRRNTDTQYF.

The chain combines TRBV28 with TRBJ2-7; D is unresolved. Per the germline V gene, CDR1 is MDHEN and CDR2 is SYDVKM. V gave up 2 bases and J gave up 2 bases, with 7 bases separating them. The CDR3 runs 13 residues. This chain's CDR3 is CASSLRQAYEQYF. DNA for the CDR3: TGTGCCAGCAGTTTAAGGCAGGCCTACGAGCAGTACTTC.

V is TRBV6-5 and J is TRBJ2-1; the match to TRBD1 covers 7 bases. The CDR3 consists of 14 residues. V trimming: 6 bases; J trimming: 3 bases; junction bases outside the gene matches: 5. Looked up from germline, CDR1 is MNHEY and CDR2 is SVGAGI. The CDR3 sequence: CASSKGDSYNEQFF. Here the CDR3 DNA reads TGTGCCAGCAGCAAGGGGGACAGCTACAATGAGCAGTTCTTC.

The CDR3 reads CASSSGFGTEAFF. In DNA form, the CDR3 reads TGTGCCAGCAGTTCAGGGTTCGGGACTGAAGCTTTCTTT. The genes are TRBV6-1 and TRBJ1-1; D perhaps matches TRBD1 (5 bases). The V gene's germline CDR1 is MNHNS and CDR2 SASEGT. The CDR3 has 13 amino acids. V was trimmed by 5 bases and J by 5 bases, leaving 12 bases between them.

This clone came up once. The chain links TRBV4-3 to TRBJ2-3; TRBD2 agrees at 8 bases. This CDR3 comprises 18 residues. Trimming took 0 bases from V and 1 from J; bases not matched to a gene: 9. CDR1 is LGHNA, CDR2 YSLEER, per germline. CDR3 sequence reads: CASSQDSSGSIGTDTQYF. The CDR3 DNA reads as TGCGCCAGCAGCCAAGATTCCAGCGGGAGTATTGGCACAGATACGCAGTATTTT.

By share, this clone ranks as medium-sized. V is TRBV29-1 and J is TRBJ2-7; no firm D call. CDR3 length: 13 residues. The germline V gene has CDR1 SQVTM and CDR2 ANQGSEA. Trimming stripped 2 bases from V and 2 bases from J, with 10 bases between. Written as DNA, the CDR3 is TGCAGCGTTGAAATTGACGGAGCCTACGAGCAGTACTTC. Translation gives CSVEIDGAYEQYF.

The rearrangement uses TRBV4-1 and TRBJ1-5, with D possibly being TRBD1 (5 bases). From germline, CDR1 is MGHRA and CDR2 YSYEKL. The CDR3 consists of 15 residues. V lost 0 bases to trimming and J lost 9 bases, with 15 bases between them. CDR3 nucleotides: TGCGCCAGCAGCCAAGAGGAGGGGCCTACTTGGCCCCAGCATTTT. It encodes CASSQEEGPTWPQHF.

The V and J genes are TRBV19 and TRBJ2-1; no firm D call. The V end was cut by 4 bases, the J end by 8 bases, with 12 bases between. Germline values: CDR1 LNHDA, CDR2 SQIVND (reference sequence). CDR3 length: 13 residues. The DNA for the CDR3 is TGTGCCAGTAGTAATCTAATACCCGATGAGCAGTTCTTC. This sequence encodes CASSNLIPDEQFF.